This TCR beta chain is from a study of yellow fever vaccine responses in identical twins. TCRdb reanalysed the RT-PCR reads using MiXCR and keeps one entry per CDR3 protein. The sample records some 3,000 distinct CDR3 sequences, around four fifths being singletons. CDR1 SEHNR and CDR2 FQNEAQ come from the germline V gene (reference sequence). The CDR3 runs 15 residues. Trimming shortened V by 5 bases and J by 4 bases, and 15 bases separated the two germline ends. This clonotype has only a few counts. Its antigen is undetermined. Study-wide points: Twins' T cell vaccine responses reportedly looked partly convergent, partly personalized.

The sequences come from T cells from blood (PBMCs), unsorted or a sorted subset (not recorded which), collected before or after yellow fever vaccination (not recorded which). The chain is built from TRBV7-9 and TRBJ2-4; TRBD2 might be the D (5 bases). The clonotype was recovered from a woman between 18 and 29 years old who received the yellow fever vaccine. This CDR3 reads CASSLRGLAKNIQYF. Written as DNA, the CDR3 is TGTGCCAGCAGCCTCCGCGGGCTAGCTAAAAACATTCAGTACTTC.